The clone carrying this TCR beta chain was picked up one time. The sample originates from a study of blood T cell repertoires in COVID-19. The wider study: Samples taken during acute and convalescent COVID-19 were collected in the United States, Italy and Spain. PBMCs, B-cell-depleted T cells, or T cells provided the cDNA or gDNA that made up the material.

Method: immunoSEQ multiplex PCR; TCRdb's copy keeps in-frame clones and lacks some. The sample records 220,000 or so clones, around 89% being singletons. Participants reported their clinical history, and cohort assignment relied on those reports. In the 2 weeks before study entry, exposed participants met a COVID-19 case, which was PCR-confirmed or clinician-diagnosed. The CDR3 consists of 17 residues. Trimming cost V 6 bases and J 5 bases; bases outside gene matches: 14. The germline gives CDR1 MNHEY, CDR2 SMNVEV (reference sequence). Sequenced: PBMCs or T cells enriched from blood (not recorded which). This TCR derives from a man aged 30 to 45 who had been exposed to COVID-19. The chain joins TRBV27 to TRBJ2-5; 11 bases fit TRBD2. DNA for the CDR3: TGTGCCAGCAGAGTGCTAGCGGGGGGCTGGGATGGGGAGACCCAGTACTTC. This sequence encodes CASRVLAGGWDGETQYF.